Shown below are 5 T cell receptor beta chains from a single sample sequenced in a study of shared clonotypes between healthy human individuals (dated by TCRdb to the early 2020s). Library method: the immunoSEQ multiplex PCR assay. Imported from immuneACCESS, the table was reduced by TCRdb to in-frame sequences with V and J called. These copies leave out some clones; in studies compared against another copy, an unresolved V gene accounts for under half, and the cause of the remainder is not known. The sample table contains around 1,100,000 clones; only one count was recorded for around three quarters of them. Together, the top ten hold 0.89% of the sample. Sequenced input: memory CD4+ T cells from PBMCs. The meaning of the sample's cell subset or site label: CD45RA-negative fraction. The source of these receptors is a man aged 18 to 29 in good health. Some clones in this sample may be carry-over from other donors' samples.

The rearrangement uses TRBV7-9 and TRBJ1-4; TRBD1 aligns across 7 bases. Germline CDR1 SEHNR, CDR2 FQNEAQ (reference sequence). The V and J ends lost 5 bases and 6 bases, in that order; junction bases with no gene match: 12. The CDR3 is 16 residues long. CDR3 nucleotides: TGTGCCAGCAGCCGGACCAGGGGGTTAAGGGATGAAAAACTGTTTTTT. Its protein is CASSRTRGLRDEKLFF.

CDR3 DNA sequence: TGTGCCAGTAGCCTCGACAGGATCGGGTCAAACATTCAGTACTTC. Protein product: CASSLDRIGSNIQYF. This chain uses TRBV19 with TRBJ2-4; a weak D match, TRBD1 (6 bases). This CDR3 is 15 amino acids long. Between the trimmed V and J ends, which lost 6 bases and 6 bases, there was a span of 18 bases. Germline assignment: CDR1 LNHDA and CDR2 SQIVND (reference sequence). The whole variable domain, filled in from reference TRBV19 and TRBJ2-4, reads DGGITQSPKYLFRKEGQNVTLSCEQNLNHDAMYWYRQDPGQGLRLIYYSQIVNDFQKGDIAEGYSVSREKKESFPLTVTSAQKNPTAFYLCASSLDRIGSNIQYFGAGTRLSVL.

This clone was counted at least ten times. The identical CDR3 is also encoded by other nucleotide sequences in the sample. This chain uses TRBV6-5 with TRBJ1-5, with no clear D. Germline CDR1 reads MNHEY; CDR2 reads SVGAGI. The V end was cut by 2 bases, the J end by 6 bases, with 8 bases between. This CDR3 comprises 13 residues. The CDR3 DNA follows: TGTGCCAGCAGTTACCAGAGGGCTCAGCCCCAGCATTTT. This sequence encodes CASSYQRAQPQHF.

This rearrangement joins TRBV28 to TRBJ1-2; tentative D call: TRBD1 (6 bases). Looked up from germline, CDR1 is MDHEN and CDR2 is SYDVKM. V was trimmed by 5 bases and J by 2 bases, leaving 15 bases between them. This CDR3 spans 15 amino acids. The CDR3 sequence: CASSLGTSRNYGYTF. In nucleotides, the CDR3 is TGTGCCAGCAGTCTTGGGACATCTCGAAACTATGGCTACACCTTC.

The chain employs TRBV2 and TRBJ2-5; the D gene is possibly TRBD2 (5 bases). The CDR3 sequence is 13 residues long. Germline CDR1 is SNHLY and CDR2 is FYNNEI. V was clipped by 7 bases and J by 0 bases, with 9 bases between them. In nucleotides, the CDR3 is TGTGCCAGCAAAGGCGGGTACCAAGAGACCCAGTACTTC. This translates into CASKGGYQETQYF.